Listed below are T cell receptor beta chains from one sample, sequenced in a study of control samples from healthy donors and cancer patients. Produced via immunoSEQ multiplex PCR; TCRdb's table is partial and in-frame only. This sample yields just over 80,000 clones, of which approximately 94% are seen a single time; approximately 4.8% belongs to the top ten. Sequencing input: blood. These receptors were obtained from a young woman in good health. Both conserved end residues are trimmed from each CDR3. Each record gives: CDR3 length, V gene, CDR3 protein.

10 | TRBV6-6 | ASSYLEPKQF
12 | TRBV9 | ASSVGTTTYEQY
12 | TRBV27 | ASRQRTDSYEQY
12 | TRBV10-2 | ASSVDSPPDTQY
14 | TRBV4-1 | ASSQDWSLNTGELF
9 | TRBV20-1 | SARPTIEQF
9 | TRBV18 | ASSEMNEAF
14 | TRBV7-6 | ASSLGSGASSYEQY
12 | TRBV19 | ASSDRGTSGEQY
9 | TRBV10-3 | AIGPYYGYT
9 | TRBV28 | ASTQNTEAF
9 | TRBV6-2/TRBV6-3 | ASSWRGEQF
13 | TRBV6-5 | ASTPIPLGGRELF
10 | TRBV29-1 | SARGGNTEAF
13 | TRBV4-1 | ASSQGASGGYEQY
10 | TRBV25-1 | ASSRSGNTIY
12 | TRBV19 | ASSISVANEKLF
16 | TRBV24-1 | ATSDLPETSGESETQY
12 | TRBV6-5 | ASPGQGWAGELF
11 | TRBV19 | ASSASEVNEQF
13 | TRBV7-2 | ASSLRGAVAGELF
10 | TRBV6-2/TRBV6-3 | ASSYSGTDAF
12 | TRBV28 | ASGDTALHYGYT
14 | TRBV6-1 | ASSAPVSGGTGELF
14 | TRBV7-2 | ASSLHQAGTYNEQF
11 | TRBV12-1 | ASSFRTPPRAF
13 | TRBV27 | ASSSVGQHDQPQH
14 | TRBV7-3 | ASSNSLHQVSGELF
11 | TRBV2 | ASSDFSIGELF
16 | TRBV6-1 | ASSEALSSGVAKNIQY
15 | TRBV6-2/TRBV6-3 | ASSSRGAGGWADTQY
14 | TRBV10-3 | AISEQRLAGRDEQF
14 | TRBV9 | ASSVGTRGIEETQY
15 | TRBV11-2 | ASSSLRGDPHTDTQY
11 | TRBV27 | ASSGTPPSEQY
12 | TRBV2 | ASRETGGNQPQH
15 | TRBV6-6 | ASSRGQGARTNYGYT
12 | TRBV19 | ASSIDMTGKHVY
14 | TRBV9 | ASSVGTGGSVNIQY
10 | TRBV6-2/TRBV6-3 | ASSWGTDTQY
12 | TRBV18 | ASSLRTGPYEQY
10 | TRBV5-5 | ASSQGSYEQY
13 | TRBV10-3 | AISGGQTLNTEAF
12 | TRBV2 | ASTLGQGAYEQY
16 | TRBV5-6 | ASSLDLWGRAPGNTIY
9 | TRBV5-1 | ASRAGTALV
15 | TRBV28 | ASSLSGDRVLGYGYT
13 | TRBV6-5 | ASRVAVVLDLELF
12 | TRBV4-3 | ASSQDRAQETQY
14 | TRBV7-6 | ASSPTGQPNNSPLH